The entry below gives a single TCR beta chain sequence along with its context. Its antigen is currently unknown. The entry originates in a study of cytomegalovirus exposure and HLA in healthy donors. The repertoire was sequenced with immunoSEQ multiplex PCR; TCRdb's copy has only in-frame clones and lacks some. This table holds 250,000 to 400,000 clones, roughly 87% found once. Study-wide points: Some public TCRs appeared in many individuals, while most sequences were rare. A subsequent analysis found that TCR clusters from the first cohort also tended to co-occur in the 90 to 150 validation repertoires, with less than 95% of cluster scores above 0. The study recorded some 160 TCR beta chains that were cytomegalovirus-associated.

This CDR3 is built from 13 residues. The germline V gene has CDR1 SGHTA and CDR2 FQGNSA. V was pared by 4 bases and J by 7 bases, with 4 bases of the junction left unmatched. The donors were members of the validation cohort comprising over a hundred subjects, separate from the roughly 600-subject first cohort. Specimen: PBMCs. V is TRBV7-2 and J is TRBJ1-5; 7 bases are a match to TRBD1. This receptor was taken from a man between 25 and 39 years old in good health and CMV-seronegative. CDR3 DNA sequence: TGTGCCAGCAGCTACAGGGGCGACCAGCCCCAGCATTTT. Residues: CASSYRGDQPQHF.